These T cell receptor beta chains were read from a single sample in a study of molecular identifiers for immune sequencing clone quantification. TCRdb used MiXCR to reprocess the PCR reads, holding one entry per CDR3 protein. The sample carries about 320,000 distinct CDR3 sequences, about a fifth recorded once. Sequencing used naive CD8+ T cells from blood, with Jurkat cell RNA spiked in. These receptors all stem from a human donor in good health. Some libraries in this study had Jurkat cell RNA spiked in. Both conserved end residues are part of each CDR3. D genes are given only for firm matches. Only some rows state a clone size, as once, few, many or a class for expanded clones.

TRBV11-2	TRBJ2-5	NA	NA	TGTGCCAGCAGCTGGAGCGCAGGGGCGCAAGAGACCCAGTACTTC	CASSWSAGAQETQYF
TRBV4-3	TRBJ2-7	NA	NA	TGCGCCGGCAGCCAAGATCGCGGGTTCTACGAGCAGTACTTC	CAGSQDRGFYEQYF
TRBV6-2/TRBV6-3	TRBJ2-5	NA	TRBD1	TGTGCCAGCAGTTACCGGCCGACAGGGGGTTACCAAGAGACCCAGTACTTC	CASSYRPTGGYQETQYF
TRBV28	TRBJ2-2	few	TRBD2	TGTGCCAGCAGTTTGGGGACTAGCGTGATGGTCGGGGAGCTGTTTTTT	CASSLGTSVMVGELFF
TRBV27	TRBJ2-1	few	TRBD1	TGTGCCAGCAGTTTATTAATCCCGGGGACAGCCCACAATGAGCAGTTCTTC	CASSLLIPGTAHNEQFF
TRBV28	TRBJ2-7	NA	TRBD2	TGTGCCAGCAATTCAGCGGGAGACACCTACGAGCAGTACTTC	CASNSAGDTYEQYF
TRBV5-4	TRBJ1-1	NA	NA	TGTGCCAGCAGCTTGGCCGTGTACAGCGTGAACACTGAAGCTTTCTTT	CASSLAVYSVNTEAFF
TRBV7-9	TRBJ2-7	many	TRBD2	TGTGCCAGCAGCTTAGCCTGGCTAGCGGGAGCTGGAGAGCAGTACTTC	CASSLAWLAGAGEQYF
TRBV6-2/TRBV6-3	TRBJ2-1	few	TRBD2	TGTGCCAGCTCGCTAGCGGGGGGGCCCCGGAATGAGCAGTTCTTC	CASSLAGGPRNEQFF
TRBV9	TRBJ1-6	many	TRBD1	TGTGCCAGCAGCGAGGACCCTATTCGACAGGGAGATAATTCACCCCTCCACTTT	CASSEDPIRQGDNSPLHF
TRBV29-1	TRBJ2-2	many	TRBD2	TGCAGCGTCGGACTAGAGGCCGGGGAGCTGTTTTTT	CSVGLEAGELFF
TRBV6-1	TRBJ1-4	many	NA	TGTGCCAGCAGTGAAGCCGACAGGAGAACCGAAAAACTGTTTTTT	CASSEADRRTEKLFF
TRBV2	TRBJ2-4	many	TRBD1	TGTGCCAGCAGGGACGGGACAGGGGAGGGAGATATCTTC	CASRDGTGEGDIF
TRBV30	TRBJ2-7	many	NA	TGTGCCTGGAGTCCGACAGGACCCCTCGAGCAGTACTTC	CAWSPTGPLEQYF
TRBV28	TRBJ1-1	NA	NA	TGTGCCAGCAGTCCGGGACCGAGCACTGAAGCTTTCTTT	CASSPGPSTEAFF
TRBV9	TRBJ1-5	many	TRBD1	TGTGCCAGCAGCCCCCTAGACTCGGACAGGGGGCGTCAGCCCCAGCATTTT	CASSPLDSDRGRQPQHF
TRBV27	TRBJ1-6	few	NA	TGTGCCAGCAGTCAAAAACGGACAGCCTATAATTCACCCCTCCACTTT	CASSQKRTAYNSPLHF
TRBV6-2/TRBV6-3	TRBJ2-3	many	NA	TGTGCCAGCAGTGTTGCGGGATTATACGATACGCAGTATTTT	CASSVAGLYDTQYF
TRBV9	TRBJ2-6	many	NA	TGTGCCAGCAGCTCGCCGTCCGGGACGCTACTCTCTGGGGCCAACGTCCTGACTTTC	CASSSPSGTLLSGANVLTF
TRBV18	TRBJ1-2	many	TRBD1	TGTGCCAGCTCACCACCTCGAGGACAGGCACCATATGGCTACACCTTC	CASSPPRGQAPYGYTF
TRBV14	TRBJ2-7	many	TRBD1	TGTGCCAGCAGCACTCCATGGGGGACAGAACAGTACTTC	CASSTPWGTEQYF
TRBV7-9	TRBJ1-4	many	NA	TGTGCCAGCAGCCCGGAGGGGGAAAAACTGTTTTTT	CASSPEGEKLFF
TRBV11-2	TRBJ2-7	few	TRBD1	TGTGCCAGCAGCTGGGGGACAGAGATTCTTTACGAGCAGTACTTC	CASSWGTEILYEQYF
TRBV19	TRBJ1-1	many	TRBD1	TGTGCCAGTTACCACCCTGCAGGGGGCCCTGAAGCTTTCTTT	CASYHPAGGPEAFF
TRBV13	TRBJ2-1	NA	TRBD2	TGTGCCAGCAGCTTAAGGTGGGCGGGGGGGGACTCCTACAATGAGCAGTTCTTC	CASSLRWAGGDSYNEQFF
TRBV23-1	TRBJ2-7	few	TRBD1	TGCGCCAGCAGTCAAACTCGAAGGACAGGCACCCCCTACGAGCAGTACTTC	CASSQTRRTGTPYEQYF
TRBV9	TRBJ2-1	NA	NA	TGTGCCAGCAGCAGTCTAGCGCAAAACAATGAGCAGTTCTTC	CASSSLAQNNEQFF
TRBV12-3/TRBV12-4	TRBJ2-2	NA	NA	TGTGCCAGCAGTTTAGGCGGGAAGACCGGGGAGCTGTTTTTT	CASSLGGKTGELFF
TRBV13	TRBJ1-4	many	NA	TGTGCCAGCAGCTCCGGGTCCTCGGCATCTAATGAAAAACTGTTTTTT	CASSSGSSASNEKLFF
TRBV5-5	TRBJ2-1	many	TRBD2	TGTGCCAGCAGCTTGTGGACTAGCGGGGGAAATGAGCAGTTCTTC	CASSLWTSGGNEQFF
TRBV2	TRBJ1-5	many	NA	TGTGCCAGCCGGCGGGGGGCCGGGAGCAATCAGCCCCAGCATTTT	CASRRGAGSNQPQHF
TRBV29-1	TRBJ2-3	many	NA	TGCAGCGTGGGCGGGGGCACAGATACGCAGTATTTT	CSVGGGTDTQYF
TRBV14	TRBJ1-1	NA	NA	TGTGCCAGCAGCCAAGCGCGGGTTCTGATGACTGAAGCTTTCTTT	CASSQARVLMTEAFF
TRBV7-2	TRBJ2-1	few	NA	TGTGCCAGCAGCTTAAATTTAAAAAGCGGAAGCTCCTACAATGAGCAGTTCTTC	CASSLNLKSGSSYNEQFF
TRBV5-6	TRBJ2-5	few	NA	TGTGCCAGCCATAAAAATCTAGGCCCCCAAAAAGAGACCCAGTACTTC	CASHKNLGPQKETQYF
TRBV4-3	TRBJ2-7	NA	NA	TGCGCCAGCAGCCAAGATTATTCCAGCTTCTACGAGCAGTACTTC	CASSQDYSSFYEQYF
TRBV28	TRBJ2-5	few	NA	TGTGCCAGCAGTGCAAGGACAGAGACCCAAGAGACCCAGTACTTC	CASSARTETQETQYF
TRBV7-2	TRBJ1-5	many	NA	TGTGCCAGCAGCTTAGGGATAGCGGGGTCCAATCAGCCCCAGCATTTT	CASSLGIAGSNQPQHF
TRBV24-1	TRBJ2-2	NA	NA	TGTGCCACCAGTGATATGCTCACCGGGGAGCTGTTTTTT	CATSDMLTGELFF
TRBV30	TRBJ2-7	few	TRBD1	TGTGCCTGGAGTACGACGACAGGGAGAGACTACGAGCAGTACTTC	CAWSTTTGRDYEQYF
TRBV12-3/TRBV12-4	TRBJ2-7	NA	NA	TGTGCCAGCAGTTTCACTAAGGGTATCTACGAGCAGTACTTC	CASSFTKGIYEQYF